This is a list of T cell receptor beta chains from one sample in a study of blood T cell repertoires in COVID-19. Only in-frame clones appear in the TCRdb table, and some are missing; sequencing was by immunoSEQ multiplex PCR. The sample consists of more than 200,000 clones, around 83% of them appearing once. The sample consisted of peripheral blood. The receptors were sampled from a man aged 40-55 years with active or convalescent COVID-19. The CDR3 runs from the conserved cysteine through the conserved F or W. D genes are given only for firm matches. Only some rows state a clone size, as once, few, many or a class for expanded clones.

CATSEADQPQHF,TGTGCCACCAGTGAGGCCGATCAGCCCCAGCATTTT,TRBV24-1,-,-,TRBJ1-5
CASSSRGLQKGNEQFF,TGTGCCAGCAGCTCCCGGGGACTCCAAAAGGGCAATGAGCAGTTCTTC,TRBV7-6,-,-,TRBJ2-1
CASSPGQGPEAFF,TGCGCCAGCTCTCCCGGACAGGGGCCTGAAGCTTTCTTT,TRBV10-2,TRBD1,-,TRBJ1-1
CAISEFVGDQPQHF,TGTGCCATCAGTGAGTTCGTCGGTGATCAGCCCCAGCATTTT,TRBV10-3,-,once,TRBJ1-5
CAHIDEREGPYQETQYF,TGCGCCCACATCGACGAGCGGGAGGGCCCGTACCAAGAGACCCAGTACTTC,TRBV5-1,TRBD2,-,TRBJ2-5
CASSFSGRQEQYF,TGTGCCAGCAGTTTTAGCGGGAGACAAGAGCAGTACTTC,TRBV12-3/TRBV12-4,TRBD2,-,TRBJ2-7
CASSRGQPQHF,TGTGCCAGCAGTAGGGGTCAGCCCCAGCATTTT,TRBV12-3/TRBV12-4,-,-,TRBJ1-5
CASSHGTSGYNEQFF,TGCGCCAGCAGCCACGGGACTAGCGGCTACAATGAGCAGTTCTTC,TRBV4-3,TRBD2,once,TRBJ2-1
CAWRLAGASGELFF,TGTGCCTGGAGGCTAGCGGGGGCTTCTGGGGAGCTGTTTTTT,TRBV30,TRBD2,-,TRBJ2-2
CASSLGQGGRSYEQYF,TGTGCCAGCAGCTTAGGACAGGGAGGTCGCTCCTACGAGCAGTACTTC,TRBV7-9,-,-,TRBJ2-7
CASSSGGSTQLNTEAFF,TGCGCCAGCAGCTCTGGCGGGTCAACTCAATTGAACACTGAAGCTTTCTTT,TRBV5-1,-,-,TRBJ1-1
CASAQEPAGMNTEAFF,TGCGCCAGTGCGCAGGAACCGGCCGGGATGAACACTGAAGCTTTCTTT,TRBV5-1,-,-,TRBJ1-1
CATSDLVEGAFF,TGTGCCACCAGTGATTTGGTCGAGGGAGCTTTCTTT,TRBV24-1,-,-,TRBJ1-1
CASDIGGSGNNEQFF,TGTGCCAGCGACATAGGGGGCTCTGGGAACAATGAGCAGTTCTTC,TRBV7-9,TRBD1,-,TRBJ2-1
CASSPRWAGSTGELFF,TGTGCCAGCAGCCCTCGGTGGGCAGGTAGCACCGGGGAGCTGTTTTTT,TRBV9,-,-,TRBJ2-2
CASRAPGQEGGNTIYF,TGTGCCAGCAGGGCTCCGGGACAGGAGGGCGGAAACACCATATATTTT,TRBV7-2,TRBD1,-,TRBJ1-3
CATSRDFGNEKLFF,TGTGCCACCAGCAGAGATTTCGGGAATGAAAAACTGTTTTTT,TRBV15,-,-,TRBJ1-4
CASSLEQAETQYF,TGTGCCAGCAGCTTAGAACAGGCGGAGACCCAGTACTTC,TRBV7-9,-,-,TRBJ2-5
CASSLGQVYYGYTF,TGTGCCAGCAGCTTGGGACAGGTGTACTATGGCTACACCTTC,TRBV5-6,-,-,TRBJ1-2
CSASVHGSSNQPQHF,TGCAGTGCTAGTGTTCACGGGAGTAGCAATCAGCCCCAGCATTTT,TRBV20-1,-,few,TRBJ1-5
CASSDGRGQRMGGYTF,TGTGCCAGTAGTGACGGCAGGGGGCAAAGAATGGGTGGCTACACCTTC,TRBV19,TRBD1,-,TRBJ1-2
CASIPTVNSPLHF,TGTGCCAGCATACCGACAGTGAATTCACCCCTCCACTTT,TRBV2,-,-,TRBJ1-6
CASSPPGTGGTEAFF,TGTGCCAGCAGCCCACCCGGGACAGGGGGCACTGAAGCTTTCTTT,TRBV7-2,TRBD1,-,TRBJ1-1
CASSSPGDSGRGYEQYF,TGTGCCAGCAGTTCCCCGGGGGACAGCGGGCGAGGCTACGAGCAGTACTTC,TRBV27,-,-,TRBJ2-7
CASSRRQGALNEQFF,TGTGCCAGCAGCCGCAGACAGGGGGCGCTTAATGAGCAGTTCTTC,TRBV14,TRBD1,few,TRBJ2-1
CASSLDPTGGNSPLHF,TGTGCCAGCAGCTTAGACCCGACAGGGGGAAATTCACCCCTCCACTTT,TRBV7-3,TRBD1,-,TRBJ1-6
CASSPHRREGGYTF,TGTGCCAGTAGTCCGCACCGAAGGGAGGGTGGCTACACCTTC,TRBV19,-,-,TRBJ1-2
CSAAGQGAPTDTQYF,TGCAGCGCCGCGGGACAGGGGGCCCCCACAGATACGCAGTATTTT,TRBV29-1,TRBD1,-,TRBJ2-3
CATSDPNTGDFGQPQHF,TGTGCCACCAGTGACCCGAATACAGGGGACTTCGGTCAGCCCCAGCATTTT,TRBV24-1,TRBD1,-,TRBJ1-5
CASSLGQGMDEQYF,TGTGCCAGCAGCTTAGGGCAGGGTATGGACGAGCAGTACTTC,TRBV11-3,-,-,TRBJ2-7
CASSLSGAVIQPQHF,TGCGCCAGCAGCCTTAGCGGGGCCGTGATACAGCCCCAGCATTTT,TRBV4-1,-,-,TRBJ1-5
CASSQTGANSPLHF,TGTGCCAGCAGCCAAACAGGGGCGAATTCACCCCTCCACTTT,TRBV3-1/TRBV3-2,TRBD1,-,TRBJ1-6
CASSLGSGTEQYF,TGTGCCAGCAGCTTAGGATCCGGGACAGAGCAGTACTTC,TRBV7-3,-,-,TRBJ2-7
CASSFTGTLFF,TGTGCCAGTAGTTTTACCGGGACACTGTTCTTC,TRBV19,-,-,TRBJ2-1
CASSIQGDDTEAFF,TGTGCCAGTAGTATCCAAGGGGATGACACTGAAGCTTTCTTT,TRBV19,-,-,TRBJ1-1
CASSQSYLGRQGIGYTF,TGCGCCAGCAGTCAATCGTATCTAGGGCGGCAGGGGATTGGCTACACCTTC,TRBV23-1,-,-,TRBJ1-2
CASSEFEGGYTF,TGTGCCAGCAGTGAATTTGAGGGAGGCTACACCTTC,TRBV25-1,-,-,TRBJ1-2
CASSQDIGGKLFF,TGTGCCAGCAGCCAAGACATAGGAGGAAAACTGTTTTTT,TRBV14,-,-,TRBJ1-4
CASSSRTSGPWYTQYF,TGCGCCAGCAGCTCCCGGACTAGCGGGCCGTGGTATACGCAGTATTTT,TRBV5-1,TRBD2,-,TRBJ2-3
CAWSVGLAGEGETQYF,TGTGCCTGGAGTGTAGGCCTAGCGGGCGAGGGAGAGACCCAGTACTTC,TRBV30,TRBD2,-,TRBJ2-5
CASRLGPEQPQHF,TGTGCCAGCAGACTGGGGCCTGAACAGCCCCAGCATTTT,TRBV12-3/TRBV12-4,-,-,TRBJ1-5
CASSAHLGADGYTF,TGTGCCAGCAGCGCCCACCTAGGGGCGGATGGCTACACCTTC,TRBV9,-,-,TRBJ1-2
CASSSGTGDTEAFF,TGTGCCAGCAGCTCCGGGACAGGGGACACTGAAGCTTTCTTT,TRBV6-2/TRBV6-3,TRBD1,-,TRBJ1-1
CALQDRVNSPLHF,TGTGCCTTGCAGGACAGGGTAAATTCACCCCTCCACTTT,TRBV30,TRBD1,-,TRBJ1-6
CASSQDNSKQYF,TGTGCCAGCAGCCAAGACAACAGCAAGCAGTACTTC,TRBV14,-,-,TRBJ2-7
CAWNPRGSGYTF,TGTGCCTGGAATCCTCGAGGGTCTGGCTACACCTTC,TRBV30,-,-,TRBJ1-2
CASSYSGGLVEKLFF,TGTGCCAGCAGTTACTCGGGGGGGCTGGTTGAAAAACTGTTTTTT,TRBV6-5,-,-,TRBJ1-4